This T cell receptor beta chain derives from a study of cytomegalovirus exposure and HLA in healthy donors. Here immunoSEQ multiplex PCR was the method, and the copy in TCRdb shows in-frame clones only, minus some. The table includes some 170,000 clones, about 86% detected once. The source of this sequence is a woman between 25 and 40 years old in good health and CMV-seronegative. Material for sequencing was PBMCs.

DNA for the CDR3: TGTGCCAGCAGCTTTGACAGACTTAACACCGGGGAGCTGTTTTTT. Amino acid sequence: CASSFDRLNTGELFF. J is TRBJ2-2 and V is TRBV13; a possible D gene is TRBD1 (5 bases). Deletions cut 3 bases from V and 2 bases from J, with 10 bases between. The germline gives CDR1 PRHDT, CDR2 FYEKMQ (reference sequence). The CDR3 is 15 amino acids. The complete variable domain, with remaining parts taken from reference TRBV13 and TRBJ2-2, reads AAGVIQSPRHLIKEKRETATLKCYPIPRHDTVYWYQQGPGQDPQFLISFYEKMQSDKGSIPDRFSAQQFSDYHSELNMSSLELGDSALYFCASSFDRLNTGELFFGEGSRLTVL.